This TCR beta chain was sequenced in a study of cytomegalovirus exposure and HLA in healthy donors. Study-wide points: Accurate prediction of HLA-A and HLA-B alleles (for most subjects) was reportedly achieved from TCR beta sequences. Follow-up analysis seemed to connect common viral pathogens with several of the most significant clusters identified. Using the classifier, cytomegalovirus status was reportedly diagnosed with high specificity and sensitivity. The presence/absence work took it that sequencing depth was about the same across donors.

On this clone: Its antigen remains unknown.

The PCR contained 60 Vbeta and 13 Jbeta primers. TCRdb's table, derived via immunoSEQ multiplex PCR, lists solely in-frame clones and lacks some. The data show 96,000 or so clones, with approximately 74% seen just once and about 14% held by the top ten. The CDR3 covers 17 residues. V was shortened by 5 bases and J by 1 base, with 20 bases between the two germline ends. Germline V gene lookup returns CDR1 MNHEY and CDR2 SMNVEV (reference sequence). The V call is TRBV27, the J call TRBJ2-5; D might be TRBD2 (5 bases). This receptor was identified in an older woman in good health and CMV-seropositive. Sequencing was done on a sample of PBMCs. In nucleotides, the CDR3 is TGTGCCAGCAGTCCTTTGCCTGAAGGGAGCCGCCAAGAGACCCAGTACTTC. This sequence encodes CASSPLPEGSRQETQYF.